Following are 32 T cell receptor beta chains from one sample sequenced in a study of shared clonotypes between healthy human individuals. TCRdb's table, derived via immunoSEQ multiplex PCR, lists solely in-frame clones and lacks some. The table has 730,000 or so clones, around 72% seen once. Input material: memory CD4+ T cells sorted from blood. The subset here: CD45RA-negative fraction. These receptors came from a woman aged 30 to 39 in good health.

This rearrangement joins TRBV11-1 to TRBJ2-7; D may be TRBD1 (5 bases). Looked up from germline, CDR1 is SGHAT and CDR2 is FQDESV (reference sequence). CDR3 length equals 14 residues. Trimming took 5 bases from V and 4 from J, leaving 15 bases between them. The CDR3 spells CASSRFDTGYEQYF. The CDR3 DNA reads as TGTGCCAGCAGCCGTTTTGATACAGGTTACGAGCAGTACTTC.

Ten or more counts support this clone. V usage is TRBV5-6 and J usage is TRBJ1-2, with no clear D. The CDR3 has 12 residues. V shed 1 base and J shed 5 bases, with 6 bases lying between them. Germline loops: CDR1 SGHDT, CDR2 YYEEEE. The CDR3 coding sequence is TGTGCCAGCAGCTTGCGGGGATATGGCTACACCTTC. As protein: CASSLRGYGYTF.

V is TRBV10-1 and J is TRBJ2-7, with 10 bases that match TRBD2. V lost 5 bases and J lost 7; bases outside the gene matches: 8. Germline V lookup: CDR1 WNHNN, CDR2 SYGVQD (reference sequence). This CDR3 region has 14 residues. CDR3 sequence (DNA): TGCGCCAGCAGTTCAGCGGGAGGGCCGGAAGAGCAGTACTTC. Protein product: CASSSAGGPEEQYF.

This clone occurred a few times. This chain links TRBV7-9 with TRBJ2-2; a possible D gene is TRBD1 (6 bases). The CDR3 has 16 amino acids. Germline lookup yields CDR1 SEHNR and CDR2 FQNEAQ (reference sequence). The V end was cut by 2 bases, the J end by 5 bases, with 15 bases between. In DNA form, the CDR3 reads TGTGCCAGCAGCTTAATCGTGGGGGCGCAAACCGGGGAGCTGTTTTTT. It specifies CASSLIVGAQTGELFF.

V gene TRBV13 combines with J gene TRBJ2-4, with 7 bases that match TRBD2. V shed 4 bases, J shed 7 bases, and the junction held 7 bases outside the gene matches. The CDR3 consists of 14 residues. Germline values: CDR1 PRHDT, CDR2 FYEKMQ (reference sequence). For the CDR3, the DNA is TGTGCCAGCAGCTCCCAAGGGGAGGGGAACATTCAGTACTTC. It codes for CASSSQGEGNIQYF.

The J gene is TRBJ2-5, the V gene TRBV25-1, with no clear D. V dropped 4 bases and J dropped 4 bases, with 10 bases sitting between them. CDR3 length equals 13 residues. Germline CDR1 and CDR2: MGHDK and SYGVNS. The CDR3 DNA is TGTGCCAGCAGTGGGGGTAGCCCAGAGACCCAGTACTTC. Its protein product is CASSGGSPETQYF. Variable domain in full (rest from reference TRBV25-1 and TRBJ2-5): EADIYQTPRYLVIGTGKKITLECSQTMGHDKMYWYQQDPGMELHLIHYSYGVNSTEKGDLSSESTVSRIRTEHFPLTLESARPSHTSQYLCASSGGSPETQYFGPGTRLLVL.

This chain connects TRBV19 to TRBJ2-3; no reliable D call. Germline CDR1 and CDR2: LNHDA and SQIVND (reference sequence). The CDR3 is made up of 14 amino acids. Between the trimmed V and J ends, which lost 7 bases and 5 bases, there was a span of 16 bases. In DNA form, the CDR3 reads TGTGCCAGTACCCCTCAACGGTCAAAAGATACGCAGTATTTT. Translation: CASTPQRSKDTQYF.

This clone has a single count. The gene calls are TRBV30 and TRBJ2-5, with 9 bases lining up with TRBD2. Germline V CDR1 and CDR2: GTSNPN, SVGIG (reference sequence). The V gene end was trimmed by 2 bases and the J gene end by 4 bases; junction bases not matched to a gene: 8. The CDR3 length is 15 residues. For the CDR3, the DNA is TGTGCCTGGAGTAGCGGGGGGTCTTTGGGAGAGACCCAGTACTTC. Translating it yields CAWSSGGSLGETQYF.

The chain links TRBV7-2 to TRBJ2-7, with D unresolved. CDR3 size: 13 residues. CDR1 and CDR2 from the germline V gene are SGHTA and FQGNSA. Trimming cost V 3 bases and J 1 base, with 7 bases left between them. CDR3 sequence: CASSFGPSYEQYF. DNA of the CDR3: TGTGCCAGCAGCTTTGGGCCGTCCTACGAGCAGTACTTC.

The chain has TRBV25-1 and TRBJ2-1, with TRBD2 matching over 9 bases. The CDR3 is 16 amino acids. The V and J ends lost 3 bases and 7 bases, in that order; junction bases with no gene match: 10. Germline V gene data show CDR1 as MGHDK and CDR2 as SYGVNS. CDR3 coding DNA: TGTGCCAGCAGTGAGGGGGGCGGGAGGGCCCGGAATGAGCAGTTCTTC. Protein sequence: CASSEGGGRARNEQFF.

The genes are TRBV7-3 and TRBJ2-3; the D gene is possibly TRBD2 (5 bases). The CDR3 spans 15 residues. Germline V gives CDR1 SGHTA, CDR2 FQGTGA. The V gene lost 5 bases and the J gene lost 4 bases, with 16 bases spanning the gap. CDR3 sequence (DNA): TGTGCCAGCAGCAATAGCGCACTATTGTCAGATACGCAGTATTTT. Its translation is CASSNSALLSDTQYF.

This clone was seen a few times. The same CDR3 also results from other DNA sequences found in this sample. CDR3 amino acids: CASRTGGSGANVLTF. CDR3 DNA sequence: TGTGCCAGCAGGACAGGGGGTTCTGGGGCCAACGTCCTGACTTTC. This chain links TRBV6-1 with TRBJ2-6, with 9 bases matching TRBD1. V shed 6 bases and J 1 base; nucleotides not matched to a gene: 1. Germline assignment: CDR1 MNHNS and CDR2 SASEGT. The CDR3 covers 15 residues.

The table lists this clone with many counts. The V gene is TRBV11-2, the J gene TRBJ2-7; D ambiguous. Germline values: CDR1 SGHAT, CDR2 FQNNGV. The CDR3 is made up of 14 amino acids. The V end was cut by 3 bases, the J end by 0 bases, with 9 bases between. The CDR3 DNA reads TGTGCCAGCAGCTTTTTAGAGAACTCCTACGAGCAGTACTTC. Translation: CASSFLENSYEQYF.

This chain joins TRBV10-3 and TRBJ2-5, with 11 positions matching TRBD2. The CDR3 spans 14 residues. Germline assignment: CDR1 ENHRY and CDR2 SYGVKD. V trimming: 9 bases; J trimming: 4 bases; junction bases outside the gene matches: 7. The CDR3 DNA sequence: TGTGCCATTGGGACTAGCGGAGGGGGAGAGACCCAGTACTTC. It specifies CAIGTSGGGETQYF.

The genes are TRBV5-6 and TRBJ1-2; 8 positions agree with TRBD1. There are 15 residues in the CDR3. Looked up from germline, CDR1 is SGHDT and CDR2 is YYEEEE. V dropped 0 bases and J dropped 8; count of bases not matched to a gene: 9. The CDR3 DNA reads TGTGCCAGCAGCTTGGCCAGGCAGGGGGCGAAGGGCTACACCTTC. This codes for CASSLARQGAKGYTF.

This clone was seen at least ten times. CDR3 DNA sequence: TGTGCCAGCAGTCCCCTCGACAGCCAAGAGACCCAGTACTTC. Its translation: CASSPLDSQETQYF. V is TRBV28 and J is TRBJ2-5, with a weak D call TRBD1 (5 bases). The ends were cut back, 5 bases at V and 1 base at J, with 11 bases in the middle. CDR1 MDHEN and CDR2 SYDVKM come from the germline V gene. The CDR3 runs to 14 residues. The whole variable domain, filled in from reference TRBV28 and TRBJ2-5, reads DVKVTQSSRYLVKRTGEKVFLECVQDMDHENMFWYRQDPGLGLRLIYFSYDVKMKEKGDIPEGYSVSREKKERFSLILESASTNQTSMYLCASSPLDSQETQYFGPGTRLLVL.

The V and J genes are TRBV2 and TRBJ2-5, with 10 bases that match TRBD2. The CDR3 is 17 amino acids. Germline CDR1 and CDR2: SNHLY and FYNNEI. J was trimmed by 5 bases and V by 3 bases; bases with no gene match: 12. The CDR3 nucleotides read TGTGCCAGCAGTGATAGGACTAGCGGACGTACGTGGGAGACCCAGTACTTC. It is translated as CASSDRTSGRTWETQYF.

CDR3 nucleotide sequence: TGCAGCGGCAGCGACAGGGTTGGTGAGCAGTACTTC. Protein: CSGSDRVGEQYF. The V gene is TRBV29-1, the J gene TRBJ2-7; 7 bases are shared with TRBD1. Germline loops: CDR1 SQVTM, CDR2 ANQGSEA. Losses at the gene ends were 7 bases for V and 7 bases for J; bases not matched to a gene: 10. The CDR3 spans 12 residues.

The chain uses TRBV28 and TRBJ2-7; maybe TRBD2 (6 bases). This CDR3 spans 14 amino acids. The germline CDR1 and CDR2 sequences are MDHEN and SYDVKM. Trimming stripped 1 base from V and 2 bases from J, with 9 bases between. CDR3 sequence: CASSLLGGTYEQYF. The CDR3 region has the DNA TGTGCCAGCAGTTTATTGGGGGGTACCTACGAGCAGTACTTC.

The chain combines TRBV6-4 with TRBJ2-3; perhaps D is TRBD1 or TRBD2 (5 bases each). This CDR3 spans 14 amino acids. The germline V gene encodes CDR1 MRHNA and CDR2 SNTAGT. V gave up 3 bases and J gave up 6 bases, with 13 bases separating them. CDR3 residues: CASSEGTFTDTQYF. Written as DNA, the CDR3 is TGTGCCAGCAGTGAGGGGACCTTCACGGATACGCAGTATTTT.

This chain uses TRBV7-2 with TRBJ1-5, with D possibly being TRBD1 (5 bases). CDR3 length: 14 residues. The V and J ends lost 5 bases and 8 bases respectively, with 16 bases between them. Germline-derived CDR1 and CDR2 are SGHTA and FQGNSA. The chain's CDR3 is CASSPDSGGEPQHF. CDR3 DNA: TGTGCCAGCAGCCCAGACAGTGGCGGGGAGCCCCAGCATTTT. The full variable domain, in which reference TRBV7-2 and TRBJ1-5 provide the parts outside the CDR3, is GAGVSQSPSNKVTEKGKDVELRCDPISGHTALYWYRQSLGQGLEFLIYFQGNSAPDKSGLPSDRFSAERTGGSVSTLTIQRTQQEDSAVYLCASSPDSGGEPQHFGDGTRLSIL.

The chain links TRBV4-2 to TRBJ2-5, with 10 bases aligning to TRBD1. This CDR3 contains 16 residues. V gave up 4 bases and J gave up 5 bases; unmatched junction bases: 10. Germline V gene sequence: CDR1 LGHNA, CDR2 YNFKEQ. The CDR3 sequence is CASSRTGQGILETQYF. The DNA for the CDR3 is TGTGCCAGCAGCCGAACGGGACAGGGGATTTTGGAGACCCAGTACTTC.

This rearrangement joins TRBV6-6 to TRBJ1-1, with TRBD1 as a possible D gene (6 bases). CDR1 and CDR2 (germline): MNHNY, SVGAGI (reference sequence). V dropped 7 bases and J dropped 0 bases, with 12 bases sitting between them. This CDR3 is 14 amino acids long. The chain's CDR3 is CASNPQGMNTEAFF. The CDR3 coding sequence is TGTGCCAGCAACCCACAGGGCATGAACACTGAAGCTTTCTTT.

J is TRBJ1-5 and V is TRBV28; TRBD1 might be the D (6 bases). Trimming stripped 6 bases from V and 4 bases from J, with 10 bases between. The germline V gene encodes CDR1 MDHEN and CDR2 SYDVKM. The length of the CDR3 is 13 residues. The CDR3 nucleotides are TGTGCCAGCAGCCGGGGGACAAATCAGCCCCAGCATTTT. It specifies CASSRGTNQPQHF.

The rearrangement links TRBV28 to TRBJ1-3; no definite D call. From germline, CDR1 is MDHEN and CDR2 SYDVKM. V was pared by 8 bases and J by 0 bases, with 11 bases between. This CDR3 spans 14 amino acids. The CDR3 DNA is TGTGCCAGCCGTAGCCCGGTCTCTGGAAACACCATATATTTT. Protein product: CASRSPVSGNTIYF.

Only a few counts were recorded for this clone. The V gene is TRBV11-2, the J gene TRBJ2-7, with D tentatively TRBD1 or TRBD2 (5 bases each). The CDR3 has 15 amino acids. The V and J ends lost 2 bases and 3 bases respectively, with 14 bases between them. CDR1 SGHAT and CDR2 FQNNGV come from the germline V gene. This CDR3 reads CASSLQGAGGYEQYF. The CDR3 DNA follows: TGTGCCAGCAGCTTACAGGGTGCTGGGGGCTACGAGCAGTACTTC.

The rearrangement links TRBV19 to TRBJ1-4, with D unclear. The CDR3 extends over 14 amino acids. CDR1 is LNHDA, CDR2 SQIVND, per germline (reference sequence). V was clipped by 1 base and J by 10 bases, with 13 bases between them. The CDR3 protein is CASSIVDRLGKLFF. CDR3 bases: TGTGCCAGTAGTATAGTGGACCGCCTCGGAAAACTGTTTTTT.

The chain couples TRBV6-5 to TRBJ1-1, with TRBD1 matching over 7 bases. The CDR3 is made up of 13 amino acids. CDR1 is MNHEY, CDR2 SVGAGI, per germline. Germline trimming cut 5 bases from V and 4 bases from J; bases unmatched to any gene: 4. CDR3 DNA: TGTGCCAGCAGTCCGACAGGGTTCACTGAAGCTTTCTTT. This sequence encodes CASSPTGFTEAFF.

The chain employs TRBV19 and TRBJ2-1; 13 nucleotides align to TRBD2. This CDR3 comprises 15 residues. Germline values: CDR1 LNHDA, CDR2 SQIVND (reference sequence). The junction had 6 bases not matched to a gene; V was cut back by 6 bases and J by 7 bases. The CDR3 DNA follows: TGTGCCAGTAGAAAAGGACTAGCGGGAGTTAATGAGCAGTTCTTC. This gives the protein CASRKGLAGVNEQFF.

Comments on this clone: At the DNA level, this CDR3 is encoded by other sequences in the same sample as well. V is TRBV6-1 and J is TRBJ1-5; D unclear. The germline CDR1 and CDR2 sequences are MNHNS and SASEGT. Trimming shortened V by 6 bases and J by 0 bases, and 6 bases separated the two germline ends. The CDR3 consists of 13 residues. Here the CDR3 reads CASRFYSNQPQHF. DNA for the CDR3: TGTGCCAGCAGGTTCTATAGCAATCAGCCCCAGCATTTT.

V and J are TRBV6-1 and TRBJ2-4; D call uncertain. Germline V gives CDR1 MNHNS, CDR2 SASEGT. The germline V and J ends were trimmed by 2 bases and 0 bases, with 11 bases remaining between them. This CDR3 spans 16 amino acids. CDR3 loop: CASSELGRQAKNIQYF. CDR3 bases: TGTGCCAGCAGTGAACTGGGCCGCCAAGCCAAAAACATTCAGTACTTC.

This chain joins TRBV5-4 and TRBJ2-1, with D perhaps given as TRBD1 or TRBD2 (5 bases each). The CDR3 is 13 amino acids. The V end was cut by 4 bases, the J end by 6 bases, with 11 bases between. The germline gives CDR1 SGHNT, CDR2 YYREEE (reference sequence). The CDR3 region is CASSLGPTNEQFF. The CDR3 DNA reads as TGTGCCAGCAGCCTGGGACCAACCAATGAGCAGTTCTTC. The whole variable domain, filled in from reference TRBV5-4 and TRBJ2-1, reads ETGVTQSPTHLIKTRGQQVTLRCSSQSGHNTVSWYQQALGQGPQFIFQYYREEENGRGNFPPRFSGLQFPNYSSELNVNALELDDSALYLCASSLGPTNEQFFGPGTRLTVL.